The 8 T cell receptor beta chains given below trace back to one sample, sequenced in a study of blood T cell repertoires in COVID-19. Libraries were prepared by immunoSEQ multiplex PCR; TCRdb keeps only in-frame clonotypes and omits some of them. Found here are a few hundred thousand clones, under 90% of them singletons; the top ten hold 2.5% to 3%. Sequencing was performed on peripheral blood. These receptors all come from a woman in her twenties or thirties with COVID-19, enrolled during active disease.

The chain uses TRBV6-5 and TRBJ1-5, with 9 positions matching TRBD1. There are 16 residues in the CDR3. The V gene end was trimmed by 2 bases and the J gene end by 4 bases; junction bases not matched to a gene: 6. The V gene's germline CDR1 is MNHEY and CDR2 SVGAGI. The CDR3 here is CASSYAGTGMNQPQHF. The CDR3 region has the DNA TGTGCCAGCAGTTACGCCGGGACAGGGATGAATCAGCCCCAGCATTTT.

The rearrangement joins TRBV9 to TRBJ2-1; 14 positions agree with TRBD2. This CDR3 is built from 16 residues. J lost 6 bases, V lost 4 bases, and 6 bases had no gene match. Germline lookup yields CDR1 SGDLS and CDR2 YYNGEE. This CDR3 is CASSLSTSGRGNEQFF. Written as DNA, the CDR3 is TGTGCCAGCAGCCTTTCGACTAGCGGGAGGGGCAATGAGCAGTTCTTC.

This sequence joins TRBV15 and TRBJ2-2, with 12 bases that match TRBD2. V lost 5 bases, J lost 6 bases, and 7 bases stayed unmatched. CDR1 is LNHNV, CDR2 YYDKDF, per germline (reference sequence). The CDR3 is 16 residues long. Here the CDR3 reads CATSPRLAGESGELFF. CDR3 bases: TGTGCCACCAGCCCTCGACTAGCGGGAGAATCCGGGGAGCTGTTTTTT.

The V gene is TRBV7-9, the J gene TRBJ1-1; 9 bases align to TRBD1. This CDR3 spans 15 amino acids. V lost 6 bases to trimming and J lost 2 bases; unmatched junction nucleotides: 7. CDR1 SEHNR and CDR2 FQNEAQ come from the germline V gene (reference sequence). The CDR3 DNA reads as TGTGCCAGCAGTTTCTTGACAGGGGGAAACACTGAAGCTTTCTTT. Encoded protein: CASSFLTGGNTEAFF.

J is TRBJ1-1 and V is TRBV29-1; maybe TRBD1 (6 bases). The germline CDR1 and CDR2 sequences are SQVTM and ANQGSEA. CDR3 length: 12 residues. Trimming removed 6 bases from V and 2 bases from J, with 10 bases in between. The CDR3 is CSVQGFNTEAFF. The CDR3 coding sequence is TGCAGCGTCCAGGGGTTCAACACTGAAGCTTTCTTT.

The table lists this clone with a count of one. V is TRBV19 and J is TRBJ1-1; 9 bases agree with TRBD1. Per germline, CDR1 LNHDA and CDR2 SQIVND (reference sequence). J lost 4 bases, V lost 11 bases, and 8 bases had no gene match. CDR3 length: 13 amino acids. CDR3: CAAKTGGTTEAFF. The DNA of the CDR3 is TGTGCCGCCAAGACAGGGGGGACCACTGAAGCTTTCTTT.

The J gene is TRBJ1-6, the V gene TRBV9; possible D gene TRBD1, 5 bases. Germline lookup yields CDR1 SGDLS and CDR2 YYNGEE. Trimming pared 0 bases from V and 1 base from J, leaving 5 bases between. The CDR3 covers 15 residues. This CDR3 reads CASSVAGSYNSPLHF. The CDR3 DNA is TGTGCCAGCAGCGTAGCAGGGTCCTATAATTCACCCCTCCACTTT.

Only one count was recorded for this clone. The V call is TRBV19, the J call TRBJ2-5, with 10 positions matching TRBD1. This CDR3 has 15 amino acids. Germline V gene sequence: CDR1 LNHDA, CDR2 SQIVND (reference sequence). After removal of 3 bases from V and 2 bases from J, the junction contained 3 bases not matched to a gene. In DNA, the CDR3 is TGTGCCAGTAGTATGGTGGGACAGGGGCAAGAGACCCAGTACTTC. As protein: CASSMVGQGQETQYF.